The TCR beta chain described here comes from a study of T cell repertoires in cytomegalovirus infection. This clonotype was seen a handful of times. Each CDR3 protein gets one entry after TCRdb re-called the reads with MiXCR. The profile covers some 450,000 distinct CDR3 sequences, with under 40% appearing a single time and approximately 14% taken by the ten largest. The sequenced material came from PBMCs. This receptor was obtained from a human donor in good health (CMV status not recorded). Some clones in this sample may be carry-over from other donors' samples.

For the CDR3, the DNA is TGCAGTGCCGTAGGTCTCAGAGAAGCTTTCTTT. Translating gives CSAVGLREAFF. The rearrangement joins TRBV20-1 to TRBJ1-1; D is undetermined. Trimming shortened V by 6 bases and J by 8 bases, and 13 bases separated the two germline ends. The CDR3 length is 11 residues. CDR1 and CDR2 (germline): DFQATT, SNEGSKA (reference sequence).